The clone carrying this T cell receptor beta chain is large within its sample. Its specificity is unknown. TCRdb analysed the multiplex PCR reads with MiXCR anew, one entry per CDR3 protein. The sample lists some 400 distinct CDR3 sequences; around 30% were seen once. The sorted Tregs were CD4+CD25+CD127-/low cells. General study findings and limits: Tumor Treg TCRs overlapped most with tumor naive CD4+ cells. Tumor memory CD4+ T cell TCR gene usage clustered with blood and lymph node memory CD4+ cells and lymph node naive CD4+ cells.

The clonotype comes from a female donor with breast cancer. The sequenced material came from tumor-infiltrating Tregs sorted from the breast tumor.

As DNA, the CDR3 is TGTGCTAGTGGTTTGGGACCGGGACAGGGGTCCGATAACTATGGCTACACCTTC. This translates into CASGLGPGQGSDNYGYTF. This sequence joins TRBV12-5 and TRBJ1-2; 10 bases map to TRBD1. Unmatched junction bases numbered 9, after V lost 1 base and J lost 1 base. This CDR3 has 18 residues. Germline-derived CDR1 and CDR2 are LGHNT and FRNRAP.